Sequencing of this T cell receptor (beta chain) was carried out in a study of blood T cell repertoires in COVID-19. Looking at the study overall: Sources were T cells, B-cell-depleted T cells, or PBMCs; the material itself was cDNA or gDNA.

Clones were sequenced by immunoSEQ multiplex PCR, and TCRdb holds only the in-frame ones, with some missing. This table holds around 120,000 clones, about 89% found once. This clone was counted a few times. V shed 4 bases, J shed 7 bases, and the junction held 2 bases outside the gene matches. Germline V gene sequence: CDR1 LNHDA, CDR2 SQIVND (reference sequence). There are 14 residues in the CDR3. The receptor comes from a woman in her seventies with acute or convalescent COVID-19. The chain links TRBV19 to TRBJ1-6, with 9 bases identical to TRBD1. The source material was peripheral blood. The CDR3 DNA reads TGTGCCAGTAGTAGACAGGGGGGGAATTCACCCCTCCACTTT. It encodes CASSRQGGNSPLHF.